A selection of T cell receptor beta chains follows, all from one sample in a study of cytomegalovirus exposure and HLA in healthy donors. Data came from immunoSEQ multiplex PCR; TCRdb stores just in-frame clones and leaves some out. The sample has around 110,000 clones; over 60% are singletons. Source material: PBMCs. The receptors come from a woman between 40 and 50 years old in good health and CMV-seropositive. Each CDR3 is given with its conserved first and last residue. D genes are given only for firm matches. Only some rows state a clone size, as once, few, many or a class for expanded clones.

len: 13
d_gene: TRBD2
j_gene: TRBJ2-2
abundance: NA
v_gene: TRBV9
CDR3nt: TGTGCCAGCAGTGAGACTAGCGCCGGGGAGCTGTTTTTT
CDR3aa: CASSETSAGELFF

len: 14
d_gene: NA
j_gene: TRBJ1-2
abundance: NA
v_gene: TRBV7-9
CDR3nt: TGTGCCAGCAGCTTAGCTAGCAATCAGGGGGGCTACACCTTC
CDR3aa: CASSLASNQGGYTF

len: 15
d_gene: TRBD2
j_gene: TRBJ2-7
abundance: NA
v_gene: TRBV6-6
CDR3nt: TGTGCCAGCAGTTACTTGCGGGAGCCGATGTACGAGCAGTACTTC
CDR3aa: CASSYLREPMYEQYF

len: 15
d_gene: TRBD1
j_gene: TRBJ1-4
abundance: NA
v_gene: TRBV4-1
CDR3nt: TGCGCCAGCAGCGAGTCCGGGACAGGGGACGAAAAACTGTTTTTT
CDR3aa: CASSESGTGDEKLFF

len: 13
d_gene: NA
j_gene: TRBJ1-2
abundance: NA
v_gene: TRBV5-6
CDR3nt: TGTGCCACCCGACAGGAATCTAACTATGGCTACACCTTC
CDR3aa: CATRQESNYGYTF

len: 15
d_gene: NA
j_gene: TRBJ1-5
abundance: NA
v_gene: TRBV5-6
CDR3nt: TGTGCCAGCAGCCGAGGGGGGGGCGGAAATCAGCCCCAGCATTTT
CDR3aa: CASSRGGGGNQPQHF

len: 14
d_gene: TRBD1
j_gene: TRBJ1-1
abundance: NA
v_gene: TRBV2
CDR3nt: TGTGCCAGCAGAGTTCAGGGGGGGAACACTGAAGCTTTCTTT
CDR3aa: CASRVQGGNTEAFF

len: 15
d_gene: NA
j_gene: TRBJ2-5
abundance: few
v_gene: TRBV5-4
CDR3nt: TGTGCCAGCAGCGATAAGGCCGCGGGCGGTGAGACCCAGTACTTC
CDR3aa: CASSDKAAGGETQYF

len: 16
d_gene: TRBD2
j_gene: TRBJ2-7
abundance: NA
v_gene: TRBV13
CDR3nt: TGTGCCAGCAGCCCGAGGGTTAGCGGGAGGGAATACGAGCAGTACTTC
CDR3aa: CASSPRVSGREYEQYF

len: 15
d_gene: NA
j_gene: TRBJ2-1
abundance: few
v_gene: TRBV27
CDR3nt: TGTGCCAGCAGTTTACGCCTAGCAGCCTACAATGAGCAGTTCTTC
CDR3aa: CASSLRLAAYNEQFF

len: 15
d_gene: TRBD1
j_gene: TRBJ1-2
abundance: NA
v_gene: TRBV5-1
CDR3nt: TGCGCCAGCAGCTTGGCGACCGGGACAGGGTATGGCTACACCTTC
CDR3aa: CASSLATGTGYGYTF

len: 14
d_gene: TRBD1
j_gene: TRBJ1-2
abundance: NA
v_gene: TRBV5-1
CDR3nt: TGCGCCAGCAGCTTGCCAGGGGGCGACTATGGCTACACCTTC
CDR3aa: CASSLPGGDYGYTF

len: 16
d_gene: TRBD1
j_gene: TRBJ1-4
abundance: once
v_gene: TRBV11-2
CDR3nt: TGTGCCAGCAGCCCGGACAGGGTGTCAACTAATGAAAAACTGTTTTTT
CDR3aa: CASSPDRVSTNEKLFF

len: 16
d_gene: TRBD1
j_gene: TRBJ1-2
abundance: NA
v_gene: TRBV7-9
CDR3nt: TGTGCCAGCAGCCGAGCTCAGGGACAGGGTGAAGGTGGCTACACCTTC
CDR3aa: CASSRAQGQGEGGYTF

len: 15
d_gene: TRBD1
j_gene: TRBJ2-7
abundance: NA
v_gene: TRBV6-6
CDR3nt: TGTGCCAGCAGTTACCCGGGACAGGGATCCTACGAGCAGTACTTC
CDR3aa: CASSYPGQGSYEQYF

len: 13
d_gene: TRBD1
j_gene: TRBJ2-7
abundance: once
v_gene: TRBV7-9
CDR3nt: TGTGCCAGCAGCCAAGGGACAGCCTACGAGCAGTACTTC
CDR3aa: CASSQGTAYEQYF

len: 13
d_gene: NA
j_gene: TRBJ1-2
abundance: NA
v_gene: TRBV30
CDR3nt: TGTGCCTGGAGAGCCCGAGTGGACTATGGCTACACCTTC
CDR3aa: CAWRARVDYGYTF

len: 14
d_gene: NA
j_gene: TRBJ1-4
abundance: NA
v_gene: TRBV15
CDR3nt: TGTGCCACCAGCAGAGACAGGGGTAATGAAAAACTGTTTTTT
CDR3aa: CATSRDRGNEKLFF

len: 15
d_gene: NA
j_gene: TRBJ2-7
abundance: once
v_gene: TRBV7-9
CDR3nt: TGTGCCAGCAGCTCGGGGACTCCCAGCTCCTACGAGCAGTACTTC
CDR3aa: CASSSGTPSSYEQYF

len: 14
d_gene: NA
j_gene: TRBJ2-7
abundance: few
v_gene: TRBV19
CDR3nt: TGTGCCAGTAGTACGTTGACAAACTCCTACGAGCAGTACTTC
CDR3aa: CASSTLTNSYEQYF

len: 11
d_gene: NA
j_gene: TRBJ1-1
abundance: few
v_gene: TRBV18
CDR3nt: TGTGCCAGCTCAACCCAGTTAGAAGCTTTCTTT
CDR3aa: CASSTQLEAFF

len: 14
d_gene: TRBD1
j_gene: TRBJ2-7
abundance: NA
v_gene: TRBV19
CDR3nt: TGTGCCAGTAGGAGGACAGGGGTCTCCTACGAGCAGTACTTC
CDR3aa: CASRRTGVSYEQYF

len: 16
d_gene: TRBD2
j_gene: TRBJ2-3
abundance: few
v_gene: TRBV19
CDR3nt: TGTGCCAGTAGTATAGATAGGGCGGGGGGGAGAGATACGCAGTATTTT
CDR3aa: CASSIDRAGGRDTQYF

len: 14
d_gene: NA
j_gene: TRBJ2-7
abundance: NA
v_gene: TRBV5-4
CDR3nt: TGTGCCAGCAGCTTGGATCAAGGGGTCACCGAGCAGTACTTC
CDR3aa: CASSLDQGVTEQYF

len: 13
d_gene: TRBD1
j_gene: TRBJ1-2
abundance: NA
v_gene: TRBV5-1
CDR3nt: TGCGCCAGCAGCGGGGGACAGGGGTATGGCTACACCTTC
CDR3aa: CASSGGQGYGYTF

len: 14
d_gene: TRBD1
j_gene: TRBJ2-7
abundance: NA
v_gene: TRBV28
CDR3nt: TGTGCCAGCAGTGCCCGACAGGGTTCCTACGAGCAGTACTTC
CDR3aa: CASSARQGSYEQYF

len: 16
d_gene: NA
j_gene: TRBJ2-2
abundance: once
v_gene: TRBV9
CDR3nt: TGTGCCAGCAGCCCCCGGACTACCACGAACACCGGGGAGCTGTTTTTT
CDR3aa: CASSPRTTTNTGELFF

len: 14
d_gene: TRBD1
j_gene: TRBJ1-3
abundance: NA
v_gene: TRBV6-1
CDR3nt: TGTGCCAGCAGGGGGGACAGGGGGCTGAACACCATATATTTT
CDR3aa: CASRGDRGLNTIYF

len: 15
d_gene: TRBD2
j_gene: TRBJ2-5
abundance: NA
v_gene: TRBV11-3
CDR3nt: TGTGCCAGCAGCTCAGGCGGGGGGCCTGGGGAGACCCAGTACTTC
CDR3aa: CASSSGGGPGETQYF

len: 14
d_gene: TRBD1
j_gene: TRBJ1-6
abundance: NA
v_gene: TRBV7-9
CDR3nt: TGTGCCAGCAGGAATACAGGGGTCTCTTCACCCCTCCACTTT
CDR3aa: CASRNTGVSSPLHF

len: 15
d_gene: NA
j_gene: TRBJ2-3
abundance: once
v_gene: TRBV4-1
CDR3nt: TGCGCCAGCAGCGATTTAGAGTTACTCACAGATACGCAGTATTTT
CDR3aa: CASSDLELLTDTQYF

len: 13
d_gene: NA
j_gene: TRBJ1-6
abundance: once
v_gene: TRBV6-1
CDR3nt: TGTGCCAGCAGTGAGATCAGGGATTCACCCCTCCACTTT
CDR3aa: CASSEIRDSPLHF

len: 15
d_gene: NA
j_gene: TRBJ2-3
abundance: NA
v_gene: TRBV27
CDR3nt: TGTGCCAGCAGTTTATCGCGCGGGTACACAGATACGCAGTATTTT
CDR3aa: CASSLSRGYTDTQYF

len: 11
d_gene: NA
j_gene: TRBJ1-2
abundance: few
v_gene: TRBV20-1
CDR3nt: TGCAGTGCTAGAGGGGCAGATGGCTACACCTTC
CDR3aa: CSARGADGYTF

len: 13
d_gene: NA
j_gene: TRBJ1-3
abundance: NA
v_gene: TRBV6-1
CDR3nt: TGTGCCAGCAGCAGGGAACCAGGAAACACCATATATTTT
CDR3aa: CASSREPGNTIYF

len: 16
d_gene: TRBD1
j_gene: TRBJ1-6
abundance: NA
v_gene: TRBV5-1
CDR3nt: TGCGCCAGCAGCCCCGGACAGGCGGGCTATAATTCACCCCTCCACTTT
CDR3aa: CASSPGQAGYNSPLHF

len: 15
d_gene: TRBD1
j_gene: TRBJ2-7
abundance: NA
v_gene: TRBV4-1
CDR3nt: TGCGCCAGCAGCCAAGAACGGACAGGATGGTACGAGCAGTACTTC
CDR3aa: CASSQERTGWYEQYF

len: 14
d_gene: NA
j_gene: TRBJ1-1
abundance: few
v_gene: TRBV11-3
CDR3nt: TGTGCCAGCAGCAAGGGAGGGAGCAGGACTGAAGCTTTCTTT
CDR3aa: CASSKGGSRTEAFF

len: 14
d_gene: NA
j_gene: TRBJ2-7
abundance: few
v_gene: TRBV7-8
CDR3nt: TGTGCCAGCAGCCGAGGACTGAAGTCCTACGAGCAGTACTTC
CDR3aa: CASSRGLKSYEQYF

len: 15
d_gene: NA
j_gene: TRBJ1-4
abundance: few
v_gene: TRBV5-1
CDR3nt: TGCGCCAGCAGCGGGCAGGTGTCCTGGAATGAAAAACTGTTTTTT
CDR3aa: CASSGQVSWNEKLFF

len: 14
d_gene: TRBD2
j_gene: TRBJ2-1
abundance: once
v_gene: TRBV7-8
CDR3nt: TGTGCCAGCAGCTTTAGCGGGGGGTGGAATGAGCAGTTCTTC
CDR3aa: CASSFSGGWNEQFF

len: 11
d_gene: NA
j_gene: TRBJ2-7
abundance: once
v_gene: TRBV6-6
CDR3nt: TGTGCCAGCAGGTCGGACAGCGAGAGGTACTTC
CDR3aa: CASRSDSERYF

len: 13
d_gene: NA
j_gene: TRBJ1-4
abundance: NA
v_gene: TRBV19
CDR3nt: TGTGCCAGTACTCGACAGCCAGGAGAAAAACTGTTTTTT
CDR3aa: CASTRQPGEKLFF

len: 15
d_gene: TRBD1
j_gene: TRBJ2-3
abundance: NA
v_gene: TRBV5-6
CDR3nt: TGTGCCAGCAGCTTGGACAGGGGAGTAGCAGATACGCAGTATTTT
CDR3aa: CASSLDRGVADTQYF

len: 12
d_gene: NA
j_gene: TRBJ2-3
abundance: few
v_gene: TRBV7-9
CDR3nt: TGTGCCAGCAGCTCCCAAACAGATACGCAGTATTTT
CDR3aa: CASSSQTDTQYF

len: 17
d_gene: NA
j_gene: TRBJ2-1
abundance: NA
v_gene: TRBV15
CDR3nt: TGTGCCACCAGCAGAGATTTGGGAGACTCTCCCAACAATGAGCAGTTCTTC
CDR3aa: CATSRDLGDSPNNEQFF

len: 18
d_gene: NA
j_gene: TRBJ1-3
abundance: NA
v_gene: TRBV4-1
CDR3nt: TGCGCCAGCAGCCAAGAATCAGCGGGGGCCCACTCTGGAAACACCATATATTTT
CDR3aa: CASSQESAGAHSGNTIYF

len: 12
d_gene: NA
j_gene: TRBJ1-1
abundance: NA
v_gene: TRBV7-9
CDR3nt: TGTGCCAGCAGCGATATGAGAATTGAAGCTTTCTTT
CDR3aa: CASSDMRIEAFF